This T cell receptor beta chain came from a study of Graves' ophthalmopathy and Graves' hyperthyroidism. Study in general: Peripheral blood was gathered at first diagnosis, ahead of any treatment whatsoever. Study observations and caveats: The model flagged ophthalmopathy progression at over 60% sensitivity and around 72% specificity. Researchers report that a 13-signature model separated ophthalmopathy from stable hyperthyroidism, posting roughly 90% sensitivity and approximately 81% specificity.

This clonotype was picked up many times. What it binds is not known. V lost 6 bases and J 9 bases, leaving 15 bases between the germline ends. Germline CDR1 reads DFQATT; CDR2 reads SNEGSKA (reference sequence). The CDR3 consists of 12 residues. RNA transcripts were the template, and TCR beta CDR3 regions were amplified from them. Second-round multiplex PCR followed a first-round RT-PCR using HTBI primers. TCRdb passed the multiplex PCR reads through MiXCR, listing each CDR3 protein once. Of about 620,000 distinct CDR3 sequences in the sample, 20% to 25% were seen once. V gene TRBV20-1 combines with J gene TRBJ1-3; TRBD1 is a possible D gene (6 bases). The sequence was collected from a woman in her late teens or twenties with stable Graves' hyperthyroidism. Some clones in this sample may be carry-over from other donors' samples. The sequenced sample consisted of peripheral blood. CDR3 amino acids: CSARDTFSTIYF. CDR3 coding DNA: TGCAGTGCAAGGGACACCTTTAGCACCATATATTTT.